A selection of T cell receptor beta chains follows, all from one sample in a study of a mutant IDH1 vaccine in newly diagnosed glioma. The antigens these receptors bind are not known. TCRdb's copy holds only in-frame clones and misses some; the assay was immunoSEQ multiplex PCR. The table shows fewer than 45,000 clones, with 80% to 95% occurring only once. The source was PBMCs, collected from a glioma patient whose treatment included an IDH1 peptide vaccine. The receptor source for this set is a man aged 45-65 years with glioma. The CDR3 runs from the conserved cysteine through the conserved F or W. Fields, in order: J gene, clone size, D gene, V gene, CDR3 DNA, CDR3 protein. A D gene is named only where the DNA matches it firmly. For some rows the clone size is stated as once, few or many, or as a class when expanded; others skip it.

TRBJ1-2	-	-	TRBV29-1	TGCAGCGTTGAGGTGCGGGGAGGGAATGGCTACACCTTC	CSVEVRGGNGYTF
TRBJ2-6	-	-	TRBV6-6	TGTGCCAGCAGCAGATTACAGGTCTCTGGGGCCAACGTCCTGACTTTC	CASSRLQVSGANVLTF
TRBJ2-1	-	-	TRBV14	TGTGCCAGCAGCCAAGAAAGAGGGTCTAGCCCAATGAGGGAGCAGTTCTTC	CASSQERGSSPMREQFF
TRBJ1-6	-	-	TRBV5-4	TGTGCCAGCAGCTTGGGTAGGGAGGGTTCACCCCTCCACTTT	CASSLGREGSPLHF
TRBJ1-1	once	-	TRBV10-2	TGCGCCAGCAGTAGAGGGGCGTTGTACACTGAAGCTTTCTTT	CASSRGALYTEAFF
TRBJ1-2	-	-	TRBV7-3	TGTGCCAGCAGCCCCGGGACCCAATCGCGGGGCTACACCTTC	CASSPGTQSRGYTF
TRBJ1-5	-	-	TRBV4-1	TGCGCCAGCAGCCCCCCGGGAGGCAATCAGCCCCAGCATTTT	CASSPPGGNQPQHF
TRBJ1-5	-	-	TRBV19	TGTGCCAGTACCCCCGTCCGAGACACTAAAAGGCCCCAGCATTTT	CASTPVRDTKRPQHF
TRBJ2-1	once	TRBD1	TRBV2	TGTGCCAGCAAATCACAGGGGACGAGCTCCTACAATGAGCAGTTCTTC	CASKSQGTSSYNEQFF
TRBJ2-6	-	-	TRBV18	TGTGCCAGCTCAAGCCGACAGGGAGGGGGCTCTGGGGCCAACGTCCTGACTTTC	CASSSRQGGGSGANVLTF
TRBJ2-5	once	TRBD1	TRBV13	TGTGCCAGCAGCACACTAACGACAGGGGGAGGGACCCAGTACTTC	CASSTLTTGGGTQYF
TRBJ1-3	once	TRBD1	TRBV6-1	TGTGCCAGCAGTGAATTGGACAGGGTCGGAAACACCATATATTTT	CASSELDRVGNTIYF
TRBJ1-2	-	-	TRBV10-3	TGTGCCATCAGCGACCAGGGAAATTGGGGCTACACCTTC	CAISDQGNWGYTF
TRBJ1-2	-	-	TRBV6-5	TGTGCCAGCAGTTATGCGTCGGGGTTAAATGGCTACACCTTC	CASSYASGLNGYTF
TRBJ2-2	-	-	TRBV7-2	TGTGCCAGCAGCTTAGTCGCCATGAACACCGGGGAGCTGTTTTTT	CASSLVAMNTGELFF
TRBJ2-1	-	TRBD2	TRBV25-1	TGTGCCAGCAGTGCGGCTAGCGGGAGGGTTAAGAATGAGCAGTTCTTC	CASSAASGRVKNEQFF
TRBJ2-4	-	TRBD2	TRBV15	TGTGCCACCAGCAGAGCGGCCGGGGGGGACATTCAGTACTTC	CATSRAAGGDIQYF
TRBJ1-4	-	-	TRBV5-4	TGTGCCAGCAGCTTGGGGACAGCTATCAATGAAAAACTGTTTTTT	CASSLGTAINEKLFF
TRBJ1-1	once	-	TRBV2	TGTGCCAGCAGCTCCTCGGGGGGGGGCGTAGGCACTGAAGCTTTCTTT	CASSSSGGGVGTEAFF
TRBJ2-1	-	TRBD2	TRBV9	TGTGCCAGCAGCGTAGGGGGGACTAGCGGGCAAAATGAGCAGTTCTTC	CASSVGGTSGQNEQFF
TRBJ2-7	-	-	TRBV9	TGTGCCAGCAGCGTAGGGGAGGGGGGGACCTTTGACGAGCAGTACTTC	CASSVGEGGTFDEQYF
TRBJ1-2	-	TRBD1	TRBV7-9	TGTGCCAGCAGCTCGGGACAGCGCTATGGCTACACCTTC	CASSSGQRYGYTF
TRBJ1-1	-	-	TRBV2	TGTGCCAGCACTCCGGACTCACTTGGGACTGAAGCTTTCTTT	CASTPDSLGTEAFF
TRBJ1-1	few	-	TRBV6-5	TGTGCCAGCAGTTTAGACCACCCAGAGCTGAACACTGAAGCTTTCTTT	CASSLDHPELNTEAFF
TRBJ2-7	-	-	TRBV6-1	TGTGCCAGCAGTTTACAGGTCTACGAGCAGTACTTC	CASSLQVYEQYF
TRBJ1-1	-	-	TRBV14	TGTGCCAGCAGCCAAAGACATAACACTGAAGCTTTCTTT	CASSQRHNTEAFF
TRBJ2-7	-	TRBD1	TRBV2	TGTGCCAGCAGTGACGAGGGCAGGGGGCTGTACGAGCAGTACTTC	CASSDEGRGLYEQYF
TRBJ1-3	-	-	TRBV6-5	TGTGCCAGCAGCCTGGAATGGTCTGGAAACACCATATATTTT	CASSLEWSGNTIYF
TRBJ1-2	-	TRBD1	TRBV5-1	TGCGCCAGCAGCCTGACAGGGAATAACTATGGCTACACCTTC	CASSLTGNNYGYTF
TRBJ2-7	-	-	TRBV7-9	TGTGCCAGCAGCGGAACGGACGGGAGTGGATCCTACGAGCAGTACTTC	CASSGTDGSGSYEQYF
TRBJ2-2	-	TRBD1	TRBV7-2	TGTGCCAGCAGCTCGGACAGGACGAACACCGGGGAGCTGTTTTTT	CASSSDRTNTGELFF
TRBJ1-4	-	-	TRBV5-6	TGTGCCAGCAGCTTGTATTCTAGGAAGCTGGTTGAAAAACTGTTTTTT	CASSLYSRKLVEKLFF
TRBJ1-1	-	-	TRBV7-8	TGTGCCAGCAACCCGAGCCAACACAGGAACACTGAAGCTTTCTTT	CASNPSQHRNTEAFF